These T cell receptor beta chains were read from a single sample in a study of Ad26.COV2.S vaccination and SARS-CoV-2 variants. Sequencing used immunoSEQ multiplex PCR; TCRdb keeps in-frame clones, though not all of them. This sample has around 320,000 clones, with roughly 91% found just once. Here the sequenced sample was peripheral blood, taken in a trial of Ad26.COV2.S vaccine versus placebo. The receptors originated from a person aged 18-60 years who received the Ad26.COV2.S COVID-19 vaccine or a placebo. Both conserved end residues are part of each CDR3. The D gene is left open where the match is weak. Size values are once, few and many counts, or a class for expanded clones, and some rows have none.

j_call,v_call,d_call,clone_size,cdr3_nt,cdr3_aa
TRBJ2-7,TRBV6-5,NA,NA,TGTGCCAGCAGCGCCCCTGGCCTTTCCTACGAGCAGTACTTC,CASSAPGLSYEQYF
TRBJ1-5,TRBV28,NA,NA,TGTGCCAGCCGCAGGGCAGGGATCCCAAATCAGCCCCAGCATTTT,CASRRAGIPNQPQHF
TRBJ2-5,TRBV11-2,NA,NA,TGTGCCAGCAGCCCCGGAGGGACTTGGTACCAAGAGACCCAGTACTTC,CASSPGGTWYQETQYF
TRBJ1-2,TRBV6-6,NA,once,TGTCTAACCGGGGGCCCCTTCTATGGCTACACCTTC,CLTGGPFYGYTF
TRBJ1-1,TRBV21-1,NA,NA,TGTGCCAGCAGCGCTCTCGCGGCAGATTTGAACACTGAAGCTTTCTTT,CASSALAADLNTEAFF
TRBJ1-2,TRBV18,TRBD1,NA,TGTGCCAGCTCACCCGGGACAGGGTGGGCCTATGGCTACACCTTC,CASSPGTGWAYGYTF
TRBJ2-5,TRBV7-9,TRBD1,once,TGTGCCAGCAGCTCTCGGACAGGGGCAGAGACCCAGTACTTC,CASSSRTGAETQYF
TRBJ1-1,TRBV7-2,NA,once,TGTGCCAGCAGCAGAGGGGGGACTGAAGCTTTCTTT,CASSRGGTEAFF
TRBJ1-6,TRBV5-6,TRBD1,NA,TGTGCCAGCAGCCGGGACAGGGTATCGGATCATTCACCCCTCCACTTT,CASSRDRVSDHSPLHF
TRBJ1-5,TRBV6-5,NA,NA,TGTGCCAGCATGGTCAGAAATAGCAATCAGCCCCAGCATTTT,CASMVRNSNQPQHF
TRBJ2-2,TRBV5-1,NA,NA,TGCGCCAGCAGCCTGGGACTCCCGAACACCGGGGAGCTGTTTTTT,CASSLGLPNTGELFF
TRBJ2-2,TRBV19,NA,NA,TGTGCCAGTGAGGATTGGGCCGAGATCGGGGAGCTGTTTTTT,CASEDWAEIGELFF
TRBJ2-2,TRBV12-5,NA,NA,TGTGCTAGTGACACTCGGGAAACCGGGGAGCTGTTTTTT,CASDTRETGELFF
TRBJ2-5,TRBV5-1,NA,NA,TGCGCCAGCAGCTTGGAGGGGCAGGGAGAGACCCAGTACTTC,CASSLEGQGETQYF
TRBJ2-5,TRBV21-1,NA,NA,TGTGCCAGCAGCAAACCGGGGACAGGAGTCCAAGAGACCCAGTACTTC,CASSKPGTGVQETQYF
TRBJ1-2,TRBV21-1,NA,NA,TGTGCCAGCAGCACCAACCCGACAGGGTGTTATGGCTACACCTTC,CASSTNPTGCYGYTF
TRBJ2-1,TRBV29-1,NA,once,TGCAGCGTTGAGGGCAATGAGCAGTTCTTC,CSVEGNEQFF
TRBJ1-1,TRBV9,NA,NA,TGTGCCAGCAGCCCCAGGAACACTGAAGCTTTCTTT,CASSPRNTEAFF
TRBJ1-1,TRBV11-3,TRBD1,NA,TGTGCCAGCAGCTTCGGGACAGAGAACACTGAAGCTTTCTTT,CASSFGTENTEAFF
TRBJ2-7,TRBV29-1,NA,NA,TGCAGCGTTGCGGGGGCGAGCTACGAGCAGTACTTC,CSVAGASYEQYF
TRBJ1-1,TRBV30,NA,NA,TGTGCCTGGGGCCAGGGAAGGGACGCTGAAGCTTTCTTT,CAWGQGRDAEAFF
TRBJ2-7,TRBV19,TRBD1,NA,TGTGCCAGTAAAGCGGACAGGGCACCCTACGAGCAGTACTTC,CASKADRAPYEQYF
TRBJ1-1,TRBV5-4,NA,once,TGTGCCAGCAGCCCAGGAACGGGCACTGAAGCTTTCTTT,CASSPGTGTEAFF
TRBJ1-1,TRBV7-9,NA,NA,TGTGCCAGCAGTGGGTCACTCGTCGCTGAAGCTTTCTTT,CASSGSLVAEAFF
TRBJ2-3,TRBV29-1,NA,NA,TGCAGCGTTGGCAGAGCAGATACGCAGTATTTT,CSVGRADTQYF
TRBJ2-2,TRBV19,NA,NA,TGTGCCAGTAGTATTGGGAGGGGGCCCAACACCGGGGAGCTGTTTTTT,CASSIGRGPNTGELFF
TRBJ2-7,TRBV28,NA,NA,TGTGCCAGCAGTTTTAGTGGCCGAGGGATGGCCTACGAGCAGTACTTC,CASSFSGRGMAYEQYF
TRBJ2-7,TRBV19,NA,NA,TGTGCCAGTAGTACTCCTCCCGGAGGGGACGAGCAGTACTTC,CASSTPPGGDEQYF
TRBJ2-1,TRBV19,TRBD2,NA,TGTGCCAGTAGTATTTGGACGGGGGGGGACAATGAGCAGTTCTTC,CASSIWTGGDNEQFF
TRBJ2-7,TRBV7-9,NA,NA,TGTGCCAGCACCCTCGACGGGGGTTTCTACGAGCAGTACTTC,CASTLDGGFYEQYF
TRBJ1-5,TRBV4-1,NA,few,TGCGCCAGCAGCCAAGATCCAGATAGCAATCAGCCCCAGCATTTT,CASSQDPDSNQPQHF
TRBJ1-4,TRBV4-2,NA,NA,TGTGCCAGCAGCCCGAGGGGGGAAAAACTGTTTTTT,CASSPRGEKLFF
TRBJ2-7,TRBV4-2,TRBD1,NA,TGTGCCAGCAGCCAGGCAGGGGGCGTGGGAGACGAGCAGTACTTC,CASSQAGGVGDEQYF
TRBJ1-6,TRBV30,NA,NA,TGTGCCTGGAGTGGGGGGGCACGGAATTCACCCCTCCACTTT,CAWSGGARNSPLHF
TRBJ1-6,TRBV4-2,NA,NA,TGTGCCAGCAGCCAAGAAAGCGGTCATGTACCCCTCCACTTT,CASSQESGHVPLHF
TRBJ2-7,TRBV27,TRBD1,NA,TGTGCCAGCAGTTTACAGACAGGGCGGTCCTACGAGCAGTACTTC,CASSLQTGRSYEQYF
TRBJ1-1,TRBV5-4,NA,NA,TGTGCCAGCAGCTACACCAGGACAACTGAAGCTTTCTTT,CASSYTRTTEAFF
TRBJ1-1,TRBV30,NA,NA,TGTGCCTGGAGTGCAGGGGCTGGTGAAGCTTTCTTT,CAWSAGAGEAFF
TRBJ2-2,TRBV5-6,NA,NA,TGTGCCAGCAGCTTTTCACAGACCGGGGAGCTGTTTTTT,CASSFSQTGELFF
TRBJ2-1,TRBV5-1,NA,NA,TGCGCCAGCAGCCAGGAAACGGGGGCGTACAATGAGCAGTTCTTC,CASSQETGAYNEQFF
TRBJ1-6,TRBV5-1,NA,NA,TGCGCCAGCAGCTTCGATGACGTGAGGACCGTCACCTATAATTCACCCCTCCACTTT,CASSFDDVRTVTYNSPLHF
TRBJ1-1,TRBV12-3/TRBV12-4,NA,NA,TGTGCCAGCAGTTTAGGAACCCCTGAAGCTTTCTTT,CASSLGTPEAFF
TRBJ2-7,TRBV9,NA,NA,TGTGCCAGCAGCCCGAGGGGTTACTCCTACGAGCAGTACTTC,CASSPRGYSYEQYF